A selection of T cell receptor beta chains follows, all from one sample in a study of regulatory T cells in long-lasting Graves disease. TCRdb used MiXCR to reprocess the multiplex PCR reads, holding one entry per CDR3 protein. This table holds over 500,000 distinct CDR3 sequences, around 17% found once. The same data also went into a second study, on T cells in Graves' hyperthyroidism and ophthalmopathy.

Sequenced material: peripheral blood mononuclear cells (PBMCs), taken at new diagnosis, from a patient treated with antithyroid drugs. Source of these receptors: a woman aged 30 to 39 with Graves disease. Both conserved end residues are part of each CDR3. D genes are given only for firm matches. Clone size appears in some rows only: once, few, many, or a class for an expanded clone.

v_gene	d_gene	j_gene	abundance	CDR3nt	CDR3aa
TRBV29-1	NA	TRBJ2-1	few	TGCAGCGTGCAGGCGGGGATTGGCTACAATGAGCAGTTCTTC	CSVQAGIGYNEQFF
TRBV6-1	NA	TRBJ1-1	NA	TGTGCCAGCAGTGAAGTACGGGGGAACACTGAAGCTTTCTTT	CASSEVRGNTEAFF
TRBV28	NA	TRBJ1-2	many	TGTGCCAGCAGTTTATTGGAGGGTAACTATGGCTACACCTTC	CASSLLEGNYGYTF
TRBV5-1	NA	TRBJ2-5	few	TGCGCCAGCAGCTTGGTGGCGGGGTCCGGAGAGACCCAGTACTTC	CASSLVAGSGETQYF
TRBV6-1	NA	TRBJ2-6	few	TGTGCCAGCAGTGAACGGGGACTGATCTCTGGGGCCAACGTCCTGACTTTC	CASSERGLISGANVLTF
TRBV7-2	NA	TRBJ2-1	many	TGTGCCAGCAGCCCGTTCGGTTCCTTATACAATGAGCAGTTCTTC	CASSPFGSLYNEQFF
TRBV28	NA	TRBJ1-5	few	NA	CASSFTSYEQYFGPGQPQHF
TRBV10-1	TRBD2	TRBJ2-7	few	TGCGCCAGCAGTCCAAGCGGGAGCCCACCCGAGCAGTACTTC	CASSPSGSPPEQYF
TRBV2	NA	TRBJ2-5	many	TGTGCCAGCAGTGTCTTAGGAGAGACCCAGTACTTC	CASSVLGETQYF
TRBV19	NA	TRBJ1-5	many	TGTGCCAGTAGTATGGGCCAGATCAATCAGCCCCAGCATTTT	CASSMGQINQPQHF
TRBV5-1	NA	TRBJ1-1	many	TGCGCCAGCAGCTTTGGTAATAGCTTGAGTGAAGCTTTCTTT	CASSFGNSLSEAFF
TRBV6-1	TRBD1	TRBJ2-7	many	TGTGCCAGCAGTGAACCGGGACAGGGCTCCTACGAGCAGTACTTC	CASSEPGQGSYEQYF
TRBV20-1	NA	TRBJ2-7	many	TGCAGTGCTCTTCATCTCGGGGATTACTACGAGCAGTACTTC	CSALHLGDYYEQYF
TRBV5-1	NA	TRBJ1-1	few	TGCGCCAGCACCCGAGATAAAAACTGGAACACTGAAGCTTTCTTT	CASTRDKNWNTEAFF
TRBV11-3	NA	TRBJ2-5	many	TGTGCCAGCAGCATCAGGGGGGTTCCGCAAGAGACCCAGTACTTC	CASSIRGVPQETQYF
TRBV28	NA	TRBJ2-3	many	TGTGCCAGCAGTGTTGAGGGGGCGGGGGTGCAAAATACGCAGTATTTT	CASSVEGAGVQNTQYF
TRBV7-2	NA	TRBJ2-3	many	TGTGCCAGCAGCGTTCGACCGGATACGCAGTATTTT	CASSVRPDTQYF